The 25 T cell receptor beta chains below come from one sample, sequenced in a study of blood T cell repertoires in COVID-19. The data were produced by immunoSEQ multiplex PCR, yet TCRdb's version contains in-frame clones alone and is incomplete. The repertoire consists of under 250,000 clones, with about 84% occurring once and the leading ten covering 5.5% to 6.5%. The sample taken for sequencing was peripheral blood. Source of these receptors: an elderly woman with COVID-19, enrolled during active disease.

The rearrangement uses TRBV28 and TRBJ1-5; TRBD1 matches 9 bases. The ends lost 4 bases at V and 4 bases at J; junction bases unmatched: 2. The V gene's germline CDR1 is MDHEN and CDR2 SYDVKM. The CDR3 sequence is 14 residues long. CDR3 amino acids: CASSSGTGNQPQHF. In DNA form, the CDR3 reads TGTGCCAGCAGTTCCGGGACAGGGAATCAGCCCCAGCATTTT.

This clone was seen once. This sequence joins TRBV6-1 and TRBJ1-2; D perhaps matches TRBD1 (6 bases). V was clipped by 1 base and J by 3 bases, with 12 bases between them. Per the germline V gene, CDR1 is MNHNS and CDR2 is SASEGT. This CDR3 is built from 15 residues. CDR3 sequence: CASSEGLGADYGYTF. The CDR3 DNA sequence: TGTGCCAGCAGTGAAGGGCTGGGGGCTGACTATGGCTACACCTTC.

J is TRBJ1-1 and V is TRBV3-1 (or the pseudogene TRBV3-2); 8 positions match TRBD1. The V gene end was trimmed by 8 bases and the J gene end by 1 base; junction bases not matched to a gene: 6. The CDR3 has 14 residues. The V gene's germline CDR1 is LGHDT and CDR2 YNNKEL (reference sequence). The CDR3 sequence: CASALGTGNTEAFF. As DNA, the CDR3 is TGTGCCAGCGCCCTAGGGACAGGGAACACTGAAGCTTTCTTT.

This clone has a single count. V gene TRBV13 combines with J gene TRBJ2-2; D possibly corresponds to TRBD1 (6 bases). CDR1 and CDR2 from the germline V gene are PRHDT and FYEKMQ (reference sequence). This CDR3 has 15 amino acids. The V gene lost 3 bases and the J gene lost 3 bases, with 11 bases spanning the gap. The CDR3 bases are TGTGCCAGCAGCTTTTCACAGGGATACACCGGGGAGCTGTTTTTT. This translates into CASSFSQGYTGELFF. The entire variable domain, with the rest obtained from reference TRBV13 and TRBJ2-2, is as follows: AAGVIQSPRHLIKEKRETATLKCYPIPRHDTVYWYQQGPGQDPQFLISFYEKMQSDKGSIPDRFSAQQFSDYHSELNMSSLELGDSALYFCASSFSQGYTGELFFGEGSRLTVL.

The V gene is TRBV5-4, the J gene TRBJ2-1; possible D gene TRBD1, 5 bases. V gave up 0 bases and J gave up 5 bases, with 9 bases separating them. This CDR3 spans 14 amino acids. The germline V gene has CDR1 SGHNT and CDR2 YYREEE (reference sequence). CDR3 loop: CASSLVGAHNEQFF. The CDR3 DNA is TGTGCCAGCAGCTTGGTAGGGGCCCACAATGAGCAGTTCTTC.

This chain links TRBV4-3 with TRBJ1-6; no clear D gene. The CDR3 has 13 residues. Germline CDR1 and CDR2: LGHNA and YSLEER. V lost 5 bases and J 2 bases, leaving 4 bases between the germline ends. CDR3 amino acids: CASSLAYNSPLHF. The DNA for the CDR3 is TGCGCCAGCAGCTTAGCCTATAATTCACCCCTCCACTTT.

The chain joins TRBV12-3 or TRBV12-4 to TRBJ1-1; 8 nucleotides line up with TRBD1. CDR3 length equals 13 residues. J was trimmed by 11 bases and V by 5 bases; bases with no gene match: 10. The CDR3 region is CASSMDRALTAFF. The CDR3 DNA reads as TGTGCCAGCAGTATGGACAGGGCCCTTACGGCTTTCTTT.

J is TRBJ2-7 and V is TRBV10-3, with TRBD1 identical over 9 bases. Trimming cost V 6 bases and J 6 bases; bases outside gene matches: 12. Germline V gene data show CDR1 as ENHRY and CDR2 as SYGVKD. The CDR3 runs to 15 residues. CDR3 DNA sequence: TGTGCCATCAGCCGGACAGGGGAAGTGGTCGGCGAGCAGTACTTC. Its protein product is CAISRTGEVVGEQYF.

The gene calls are TRBV18 and TRBJ2-1, with TRBD2 identical over 10 bases. Per the germline V gene, CDR1 is KGHSH and CDR2 is LQKENI. With 6 bases clipped from V and 9 bases from J, the junction kept 11 bases outside the gene matches. CDR3 size: 15 residues. The CDR3 nucleotides are TGTGCCAGCTCTCTAGAGAGCGGGGGGGCTGGTGAGCAGTTCTTC. Amino acids: CASSLESGGAGEQFF.

J is TRBJ1-1 and V is TRBV4-2; D remains unclear. Per germline, CDR1 LGHNA and CDR2 YNFKEQ. The CDR3 extends over 13 amino acids. V was clipped by 0 bases and J by 10 bases, with 12 bases between them. CDR3 residues: CASSQDADRVAFF. In DNA form, the CDR3 reads TGTGCCAGCAGCCAAGATGCGGATCGGGTAGCTTTCTTT.

V and J are TRBV6-6 and TRBJ1-5; TRBD1 might be the D (6 bases). Germline CDR1 reads MNHNY; CDR2 reads SVGAGI (reference sequence). V lost 6 bases and J 3 bases, leaving 12 bases between the germline ends. There are 14 residues in the CDR3. In DNA form, the CDR3 reads TGTGCCAGCAGCACTCAGGGGTTCAATCAGCCCCAGCATTTT. It encodes CASSTQGFNQPQHF.

J is TRBJ1-4 and V is TRBV6-5; D is ambiguous. The CDR3 loop spans 14 amino acids. The V gene lost 8 bases and the J gene lost 0 bases, with 10 bases spanning the gap. CDR1 and CDR2 (germline): MNHEY, SVGAGI. CDR3: CASGRGSTNEKLFF. CDR3 sequence (DNA): TGTGCCAGCGGGCGAGGGTCAACTAATGAAAAACTGTTTTTT.

The chain uses TRBV5-1 and TRBJ2-1, with D possibly TRBD2 on 6 matching bases. The CDR3 has 15 residues. The ends were cut back, 0 bases at V and 8 bases at J, with 15 bases in the middle. Germline V gene data show CDR1 as SGHRS and CDR2 as YFSETQ. CDR3 protein: CASSLVGGYGDEQFF. In nucleotides, the CDR3 is TGCGCCAGCAGCTTGGTGGGGGGTTATGGCGATGAGCAGTTCTTC.

This sequence joins TRBV12-3 or TRBV12-4 and TRBJ1-3; D is unclear. Trimming pared 6 bases from V and 8 bases from J, leaving 5 bases between. The CDR3 sequence is 10 residues long. The CDR3 is CASSDYTIYF. The CDR3 DNA reads as TGTGCCAGCAGCGACTACACCATATATTTT.

The chain employs TRBV19 and TRBJ1-1; D is undetermined. The germline CDR1 and CDR2 sequences are LNHDA and SQIVND (reference sequence). The length of the CDR3 is 17 residues. The V end lost 5 bases, the J end lost 1 base, and 20 bases lay between the germline ends. CDR3: CASSPRPGERRNTEAFF. CDR3 sequence (DNA): TGTGCCAGTAGTCCTCGGCCGGGAGAAAGAAGGAACACTGAAGCTTTCTTT.

V and J are TRBV5-1 and TRBJ1-1; possible D gene TRBD1, 5 bases. Trimming removed 3 bases from V and 6 bases from J, with 15 bases in between. Germline-derived CDR1 and CDR2 are SGHRS and YFSETQ. The CDR3 sequence is 14 residues long. The CDR3 reads CASSSGSPGSEAFF. The CDR3 DNA is TGCGCCAGCAGCTCAGGGTCCCCCGGGTCTGAAGCTTTCTTT.

This clone was observed a handful of times. The J gene is TRBJ1-3, the V gene TRBV28, with D unresolved. The germline V gene encodes CDR1 MDHEN and CDR2 SYDVKM. The CDR3 runs 14 residues. V lost 6 bases and J lost 0, with 9 bases in between. The chain's CDR3 is CASSQVDSGNTIYF. The DNA of the CDR3 is TGTGCCAGCAGCCAGGTAGACTCTGGAAACACCATATATTTT.

The chain is built from TRBV7-2 and TRBJ2-3; 7 positions agree with TRBD1. The CDR3 is 14 amino acids. CDR1 is SGHTA and CDR2 is FQGNSA in the germline V gene. V dropped 4 bases and J dropped 1; count of bases not matched to a gene: 2. CDR3 region: CASSWQGGTDTQYF. In DNA, the CDR3 is TGTGCCAGCAGCTGGCAGGGGGGCACAGATACGCAGTATTTT.

The rearrangement uses TRBV25-1 and TRBJ1-2; TRBD1 matches 7 bases. V dropped 6 bases and J dropped 2; count of bases not matched to a gene: 6. There are 14 residues in the CDR3. The germline V gene has CDR1 MGHDK and CDR2 SYGVNS. CDR3 loop: CASSLIQGNYGYTF. In DNA, the CDR3 is TGTGCCAGCAGCTTAATACAGGGGAACTATGGCTACACCTTC.

The chain links TRBV7-2 to TRBJ1-2, with 7 bases matching TRBD1. The ends lost 5 bases at V and 8 bases at J; junction bases unmatched: 11. This CDR3 has 14 amino acids. Germline V lookup: CDR1 SGHTA, CDR2 FQGNSA. Here the CDR3 DNA reads TGTGCCAGCAGCGCCCACCGGGACAGCCACGGCTACACCTTC. Protein sequence: CASSAHRDSHGYTF.

The V call is TRBV2, the J call TRBJ1-2; a weak D match, TRBD1 (5 bases). Germline lookup yields CDR1 SNHLY and CDR2 FYNNEI. V lost 5 bases and J lost 4, with 11 bases in between. This CDR3 comprises 13 residues. In nucleotides, the CDR3 is TGTGCCAGCAGTTCCCAGGGAAGCTATGGCTACACCTTC. Its translation: CASSSQGSYGYTF.

This chain links TRBV18 with TRBJ1-1; 7 bases fit TRBD1. From germline, CDR1 is KGHSH and CDR2 LQKENI. The CDR3 covers 12 residues. V trimming: 4 bases; J trimming: 7 bases; junction bases outside the gene matches: 3. This CDR3 reads CASSLGQVEAFF. In DNA, the CDR3 is TGTGCCAGCTCACTAGGACAGGTTGAAGCTTTCTTT.

Remarks on this clone: The same CDR3 is also encoded by other DNA sequences in this sample. The J gene is TRBJ2-2, the V gene TRBV5-4; a weak D match, TRBD2 (6 bases). Per germline, CDR1 SGHNT and CDR2 YYREEE (reference sequence). The V end was cut by 0 bases, the J end by 5 bases, with 11 bases between. This CDR3 spans 15 amino acids. CDR3 protein: CASSLGGGATGELFF. CDR3 nucleotide sequence: TGTGCCAGCAGCTTGGGAGGCGGGGCTACCGGGGAGCTGTTTTTT.

The chain recombines TRBV5-6 with TRBJ1-4, with D tentatively TRBD1 (6 bases). Germline V gene sequence: CDR1 SGHDT, CDR2 YYEEEE. The V gene lost 4 bases and the J gene lost 4 bases, with 20 bases spanning the gap. The CDR3 is 17 residues long. The CDR3 sequence is CASSLNRESLFNEKLFF. CDR3 nucleotides: TGTGCCAGCAGCCTAAACAGGGAATCGCTGTTTAATGAAAAACTGTTTTTT.

Only one count was recorded for this clone. The chain links TRBV7-8 to TRBJ1-3; D gene unclear. CDR3 length equals 14 residues. Trimming cost V 1 base and J 3 bases, with 7 bases left between them. Germline-derived CDR1 and CDR2 are SGHVS and FQNEAQ. CDR3 in amino acids: CASSLGGYGNTIYF. The DNA of the CDR3 is TGTGCCAGCAGCTTAGGAGGGTATGGAAACACCATATATTTT.